This T cell receptor (beta chain) was recovered during a study of cytomegalovirus exposure and HLA in healthy donors. Study summary: A later analysis reported the same platform for the roughly 120 validation repertoires and the roughly 650 first-cohort repertoires.

Study-level points and caveats: CMV antigen specificity was confirmed in vitro for three CMV-associated chains. Researchers catalogued approximately 170 TCR beta chains as cytomegalovirus-associated. The study found most TCR sequences rare, yet found some public TCRs in many donors.

With respect to this clone: Its antigen is undetermined.

Using immunoSEQ multiplex PCR, the repertoire was profiled, and TCRdb retains in-frame clones only, with some absent. Counted here are about 68,000 clones, over 80% occurring once; the ten biggest clones make up just over 3%. CDR3 length: 15 amino acids. V lost 4 bases and J 6 bases, leaving 19 bases between the germline ends. The germline V gene encodes CDR1 LGHNA and CDR2 YSLEER. This clonotype was sampled from a man in his late teens or twenties in good health and CMV-seronegative. The specimen sequenced was PBMCs. The chain is built from TRBV4-3 and TRBJ2-7; maybe TRBD1 (5 bases). The CDR3 DNA reads TGCGCCAGCAGCCCCCTTGCAGGGAATAGCTTCGAGCAGTACTTC. As protein: CASSPLAGNSFEQYF.